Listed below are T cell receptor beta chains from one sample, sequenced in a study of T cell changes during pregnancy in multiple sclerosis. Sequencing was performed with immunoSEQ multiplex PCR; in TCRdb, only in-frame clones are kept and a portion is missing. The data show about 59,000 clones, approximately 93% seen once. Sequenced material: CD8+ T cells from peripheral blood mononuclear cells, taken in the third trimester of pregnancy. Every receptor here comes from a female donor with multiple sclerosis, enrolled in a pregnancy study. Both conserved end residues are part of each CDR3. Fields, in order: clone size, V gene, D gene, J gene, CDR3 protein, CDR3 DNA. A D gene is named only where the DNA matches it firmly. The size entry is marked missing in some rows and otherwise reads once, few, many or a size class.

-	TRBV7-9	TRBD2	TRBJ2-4	CASSPPPGRAKNIQYF	TGTGCCAGCAGCCCACCCCCCGGGAGGGCCAAAAACATTCAGTACTTC
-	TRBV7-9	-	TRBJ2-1	CASSSAGVGEQFF	TGTGCCAGCAGCTCAGCAGGGGTTGGTGAGCAGTTCTTC
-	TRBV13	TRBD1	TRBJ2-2	CASSRTGKNTGELFF	TGTGCCAGCAGCCGGACAGGGAAGAACACCGGGGAGCTGTTTTTT
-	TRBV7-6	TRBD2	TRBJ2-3	CASSLSLAGPLTDTQYF	TGTGCCAGCAGCTTATCACTAGCGGGACCCCTCACAGATACGCAGTATTTT
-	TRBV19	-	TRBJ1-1	CASSNRQNTEAFF	TGTGCCAGTAGTAACCGACAGAACACTGAAGCTTTCTTT
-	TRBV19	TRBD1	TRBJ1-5	CASKRTGSSGQPQHF	TGTGCCAGTAAAAGGACAGGGTCGTCCGGTCAGCCCCAGCATTTT
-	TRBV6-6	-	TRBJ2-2	CASFRGELFF	TGTGCCAGCTTTCGGGGGGAGCTGTTTTTT
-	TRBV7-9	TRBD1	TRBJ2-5	CASSPGQVRETQYF	TGTGCCAGCAGCCCTGGACAGGTTCGGGAGACCCAGTACTTC
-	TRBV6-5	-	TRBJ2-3	CASSPLGERTDTQYF	TGTGCCAGCAGCCCTCTAGGGGAACGCACAGATACGCAGTATTTT
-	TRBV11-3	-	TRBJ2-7	CASSYSSSYEQYF	TGTGCCAGCAGCTACAGCAGCTCCTACGAGCAGTACTTC
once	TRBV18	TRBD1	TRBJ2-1	CASSPSSGGWDNEQFF	TGTGCCAGCTCACCATCGTCAGGGGGATGGGACAATGAGCAGTTCTTC
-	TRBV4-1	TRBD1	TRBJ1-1	CASSPETGTTEAFF	TGCGCCAGCAGCCCCGAGACAGGGACCACTGAAGCTTTCTTT
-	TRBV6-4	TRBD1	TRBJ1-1	CASSDTTGSEAFF	TGTGCCAGCAGTGACACGACAGGGTCTGAAGCTTTCTTT
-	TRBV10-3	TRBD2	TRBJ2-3	CAISDGGSADTQYF	TGTGCCATCAGTGACGGGGGGAGCGCAGATACGCAGTATTTT
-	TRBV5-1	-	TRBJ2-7	CASRGAYEQYF	TGCGCCAGCAGGGGGGCCTACGAGCAGTACTTC
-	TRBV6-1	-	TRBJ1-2	CASSEGAREATIYGYTF	TGTGCCAGCAGTGAAGGTGCTAGGGAGGCCACCATCTATGGCTACACCTTC
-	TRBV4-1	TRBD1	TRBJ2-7	CASSQVGAGQGWDEQYF	TGCGCCAGCAGCCAAGTCGGTGCTGGACAGGGGTGGGACGAGCAGTACTTC
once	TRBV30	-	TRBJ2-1	CAWVAVSSYNEQFF	TGTGCCTGGGTTGCGGTCAGCTCCTACAATGAGCAGTTCTTC
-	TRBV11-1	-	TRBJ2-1	CASSLARDSSYNEQFF	TGTGCCAGCAGCTTAGCTCGAGATAGCTCCTACAATGAGCAGTTCTTC
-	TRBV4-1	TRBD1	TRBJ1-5	CASSHLTGSGQPQHF	TGCGCCAGCAGCCATCTGACAGGGTCGGGCCAGCCCCAGCATTTT
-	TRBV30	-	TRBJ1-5	CAFKGQGLGNQPQHF	TGTGCCTTCAAAGGCCAGGGGTTGGGAAATCAGCCCCAGCATTTT
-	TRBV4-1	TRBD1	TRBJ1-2	CASSLARGRNYGYTF	TGCGCCAGCAGCCTCGCAAGGGGGCGGAACTATGGCTACACCTTC
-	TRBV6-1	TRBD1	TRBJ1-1	CASSVVLKQGADTEAFF	TGTGCCAGCAGTGTAGTACTGAAACAGGGGGCGGACACTGAAGCTTTCTTT
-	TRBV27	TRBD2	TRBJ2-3	CASSLFPGGGTDTQYF	TGTGCCAGCAGTTTATTCCCGGGGGGGGGCACAGATACGCAGTATTTT
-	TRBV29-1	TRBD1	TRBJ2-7	CSAIDRGRYEQYF	TGCAGCGCCATAGACAGGGGGAGATACGAGCAGTACTTC
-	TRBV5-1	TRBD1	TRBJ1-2	CAIDRGYGYTF	TGCGCCATCGACAGGGGCTATGGCTACACCTTC
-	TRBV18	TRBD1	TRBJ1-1	CASSPRAWTGPPEAFF	TGTGCCAGCTCACCACGCGCATGGACAGGGCCCCCTGAAGCTTTCTTT
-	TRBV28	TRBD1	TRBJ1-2	CASRKGTGNYGYTF	TGTGCCAGCAGGAAGGGGACAGGGAACTATGGCTACACCTTC
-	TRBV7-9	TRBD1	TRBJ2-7	CASSSHPDRGPYEQYF	TGTGCCAGCAGCTCACATCCCGACAGGGGCCCCTACGAGCAGTACTTC
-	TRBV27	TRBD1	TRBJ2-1	CASSLGAGGYNEQFF	TGTGCCAGCAGTTTAGGGGCAGGGGGTTACAATGAGCAGTTCTTC
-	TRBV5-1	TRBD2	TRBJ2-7	CASSLGQVGGRRYEQYF	TGCGCCAGCAGCTTGGGTCAGGTAGGCGGGAGGAGGTACGAGCAGTACTTC
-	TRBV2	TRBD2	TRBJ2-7	CASRLTSGAYEQYF	TGTGCCAGCAGGTTGACTAGCGGTGCGTACGAGCAGTACTTC
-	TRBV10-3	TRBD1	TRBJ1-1	CAIRRTGNTEAFF	TGTGCCATCAGGCGGACAGGGAACACTGAAGCTTTCTTT
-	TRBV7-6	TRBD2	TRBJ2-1	CASSASSGSGPYNEQFF	TGTGCCAGCAGCGCTTCTAGCGGCAGTGGGCCCTACAATGAGCAGTTCTTC
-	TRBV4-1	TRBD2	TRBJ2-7	CASSHRLAGTYEQYF	TGCGCCAGCAGCCATAGGCTAGCGGGTACCTACGAGCAGTACTTC
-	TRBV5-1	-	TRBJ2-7	CASSGTSYEQYF	TGCGCCAGCTCCGGGACAAGCTACGAGCAGTACTTC
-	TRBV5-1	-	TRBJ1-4	CASSFHIGDNEKLFF	TGCGCCAGCAGCTTTCATATAGGGGATAATGAAAAACTGTTTTTT
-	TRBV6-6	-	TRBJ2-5	CASRLEETQYF	TGTGCCAGCAGACTCGAAGAGACCCAGTACTTC
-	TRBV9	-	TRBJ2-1	CASSVGQANEQFF	TGTGCCAGCAGCGTTGGGCAGGCCAATGAGCAGTTCTTC
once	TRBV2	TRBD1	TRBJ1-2	CASSRLPDRATNYGYTF	TGTGCCAGCAGCCGATTACCGGACAGGGCTACTAACTATGGCTACACCTTC
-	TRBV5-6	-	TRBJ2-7	CASSPGGFSEQYF	TGTGCCAGCAGTCCTGGAGGGTTTTCCGAGCAGTACTTC
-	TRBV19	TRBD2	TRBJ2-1	CASSMTSGYNEQFF	TGTGCCAGTAGTATGACTAGCGGCTACAATGAGCAGTTCTTC
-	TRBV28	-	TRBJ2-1	CASKRSWEWYNEQFF	TGTGCCAGCAAAAGGTCGTGGGAGTGGTACAATGAGCAGTTCTTC
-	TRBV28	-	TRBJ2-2	CASSSSRITGELFF	TGTGCCAGCAGTTCCTCCCGTATAACCGGGGAGCTGTTTTTT
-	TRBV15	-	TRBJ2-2	CATSSPRDIYTGELFF	TGTGCCACCAGCAGCCCCCGGGACATTTACACCGGGGAGCTGTTTTTT
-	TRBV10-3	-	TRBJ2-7	CAIGSLAPSGEQYF	TGTGCCATCGGTTCTCTAGCCCCCTCAGGAGAGCAGTACTTC
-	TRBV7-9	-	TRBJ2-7	CASSSRTSNEQYF	TGTGCCAGCAGCTCCCGAACAAGTAACGAGCAGTACTTC
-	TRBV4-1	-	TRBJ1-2	CASSQDPTGSNYGYTF	TGCGCCAGCAGCCAAGATCCGACAGGATCCAACTATGGCTACACCTTC
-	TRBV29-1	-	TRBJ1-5	CSVYGQGQPQHF	TGCAGCGTTTATGGGCAGGGGCAGCCCCAGCATTTT
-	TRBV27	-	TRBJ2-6	CASSPFSGANVLTF	TGTGCCAGCAGCCCCTTCTCTGGGGCCAACGTCCTGACTTTC
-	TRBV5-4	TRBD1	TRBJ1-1	CASSWTGGRTEAFF	TGTGCCAGCAGCTGGACAGGGGGAAGGACTGAAGCTTTCTTT
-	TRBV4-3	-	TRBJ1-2	CASSQDGKGLSYGYTF	TGCGCCAGCAGCCAAGATGGCAAGGGGCTCAGCTATGGCTACACCTTC
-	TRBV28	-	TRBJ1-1	CASSPTPGTPNTEAFF	TGTGCCAGCAGTCCCACCCCCGGGACACCGAACACTGAAGCTTTCTTT
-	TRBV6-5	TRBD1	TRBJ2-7	CASSYSTGEQREQYF	TGTGCCAGCAGTTACTCAACAGGGGAACAACGCGAGCAGTACTTC